This T cell receptor beta chain was found in a study of control samples from healthy donors and cancer patients. Libraries were prepared by immunoSEQ multiplex PCR; TCRdb keeps only in-frame clonotypes and omits some of them. The sample shows 180,000 or so clones, 90% to 95% of them seen only once. Between the trimmed V and J ends, which lost 5 bases and 0 bases, there was a span of 5 bases. The CDR3 totals 13 residues. Germline lookup yields CDR1 WSHSY and CDR2 SAAADI. This chain connects TRBV10-2 to TRBJ1-5; no clear D gene. The TCR originated in a woman aged 55-75 years in good health. The sequencing sample was made of blood. In DNA form, the CDR3 reads TGCGCCAGCAGTCCCAATAGCAATCAGCCCCAGCATTTT. Translated: CASSPNSNQPQHF.